The 9 T cell receptor beta chains in this list originate from one sample, sequenced in a study of blood T cell repertoires in COVID-19. The assay was immunoSEQ multiplex PCR, and TCRdb's table has in-frame clones only and misses some. This sample yields about 160,000 clones, of which approximately 90% are seen a single time; about 4.6% belongs to the top ten. Sequenced input: peripheral blood. All receptors derive from a man aged 25-40 years with COVID-19, enrolled during active disease.

As regards this clone: The identical CDR3 is also encoded by other nucleotide sequences in the sample. This chain uses TRBV9 with TRBJ2-7, with 8 bases fitting TRBD1. The CDR3 length is 14 residues. Germline loops: CDR1 SGDLS, CDR2 YYNGEE. The trim removed 4 bases at V and 3 bases at J, leaving 6 bases unmatched. CDR3 nucleotides: TGTGCCAGCAGCTTAGGACAGGGAGACTACGAGCAGTACTTC. As protein: CASSLGQGDYEQYF. Supplemented by reference TRBV9 and TRBJ2-7, the full variable domain reads DSGVTQTPKHLITATGQRVTLRCSPRSGDLSVYWYQQSLDQGLQFLIQYYNGEERAKGNILERFSAQQFPDLHSELNLSSLELGDSALYFCASSLGQGDYEQYFGPGTRLTVT.

This sequence joins TRBV29-1 and TRBJ2-1, with a tentative D call TRBD2 (7 bases). The CDR3 consists of 14 residues. Trimming removed 6 bases from V and 5 bases from J, with 17 bases in between. Germline V CDR1 and CDR2: SQVTM, ANQGSEA. The CDR3, as DNA: TGCAGCGTCCTTCCCGGGGGGCCGAACAATGAGCAGTTCTTC. Translated: CSVLPGGPNNEQFF.

V is TRBV7-8 and J is TRBJ2-1; D perhaps matches TRBD1 (8 bases). Looked up from germline, CDR1 is SGHVS and CDR2 is FQNEAQ. The germline V and J ends were trimmed by 5 bases and 2 bases, with 19 bases remaining between them. The CDR3 runs to 17 residues. The CDR3 nucleotides are TGTGCCAGCAGCCGAGAGGGAGGGACAGGCCCCTACAATGAGCAGTTCTTC. It encodes CASSREGGTGPYNEQFF.

The chain couples TRBV6-1 to TRBJ1-1, with D perhaps TRBD1 (5 bases). CDR3 length: 14 residues. V was clipped by 1 base and J by 2 bases, with 8 bases between them. Germline loops: CDR1 MNHNS, CDR2 SASEGT. The CDR3: CASSEGQTNTEAFF. For the CDR3, the DNA is TGTGCCAGCAGTGAAGGACAGACTAACACTGAAGCTTTCTTT.

This clone is a singleton in its sample. The J gene is TRBJ2-5, the V gene TRBV11-3; D might be TRBD2 (5 bases). CDR1 is SGHNT and CDR2 is YENEEA in the germline V gene. V lost 5 bases and J 2 bases, leaving 9 bases between the germline ends. This CDR3 is 13 amino acids long. The CDR3 reads CASSPGIQETQYF. CDR3 nucleotide sequence: TGTGCCAGCAGCCCCGGGATTCAAGAGACCCAGTACTTC.

The genes are TRBV19 and TRBJ2-7; 8 positions match TRBD1. Germline CDR1 is LNHDA and CDR2 is SQIVND (reference sequence). The CDR3 covers 13 residues. Trimming at V came to 8 bases and at J to 2 bases, leaving 5 bases not matched to a gene. CDR3 DNA sequence: TGTGCCAGTGGTCGGGACAGGACCTACGAGCAGTACTTC. Translation: CASGRDRTYEQYF.

V usage is TRBV10-1 and J usage is TRBJ2-4, with 10 bases fitting TRBD1. Trimming removed 7 bases from V and 5 bases from J; junction bases left unmatched: 23. The CDR3 length is 20 residues. The V gene's germline CDR1 is WNHNN and CDR2 SYGVQD (reference sequence). CDR3 region: CASTTKVNRDRGILENIQYF. Here the CDR3 DNA reads TGCGCCAGCACTACGAAAGTAAACCGGGACAGGGGAATATTGGAAAACATTCAGTACTTC.

The V and J genes are TRBV5-4 and TRBJ2-2; D unresolved. There are 17 residues in the CDR3. Per the germline V gene, CDR1 is SGHNT and CDR2 is YYREEE (reference sequence). V dropped 0 bases and J dropped 0 bases, with 12 bases sitting between them. CDR3 sequence reads: CASSLVPDSANTGELFF. CDR3 sequence (DNA): TGTGCCAGCAGCTTGGTGCCAGACTCGGCGAACACCGGGGAGCTGTTTTTT. Supplemented by reference TRBV5-4 and TRBJ2-2, the full variable domain reads ETGVTQSPTHLIKTRGQQVTLRCSSQSGHNTVSWYQQALGQGPQFIFQYYREEENGRGNFPPRFSGLQFPNYSSELNVNALELDDSALYLCASSLVPDSANTGELFFGEGSRLTVL.

This chain joins TRBV4-1 and TRBJ1-1, with D unclear. V shed 5 bases and J shed 3 bases, with 10 bases lying between them. The CDR3 runs 13 residues. The germline V gene encodes CDR1 MGHRA and CDR2 YSYEKL. In DNA form, the CDR3 reads TGCGCCAGCAGCTTACAAATCCACACTGAAGCTTTCTTT. Translated: CASSLQIHTEAFF.